This T cell receptor beta chain was identified in a study of human T cells and chemical hapten exposure. The CDR3 loop spans 15 amino acids. From germline, CDR1 is MNHNY and CDR2 SVGAGI (reference sequence). V dropped 0 bases and J dropped 2 bases, with 10 bases sitting between them. Described time point: patch test 2, 6 weeks after DPC sensitization. Regarding treatment: therapeutic diphenylcyclopropenone sensitization with weekly scalp DPC. This clonotype was detected many times. MiXCR, run by TCRdb on the RACE reads, gives a single entry per CDR3 protein. The repertoire holds approximately 95,000 distinct CDR3 sequences, with more than 9.5% as singletons.

Sequences were derived from whole blood, sampled in connection with sensitization to the hapten diphenylcyclopropenone (DPC). V is TRBV6-6 and J is TRBJ1-1; no clear D. This receptor was obtained from a woman in her forties with alopecia areata. Some clones in this sample may be carry-over from other donors' samples. The CDR3 here is CASSYSMMGNTEAFF. CDR3 nucleotides: TGTGCCAGCAGTTACTCGATGATGGGTAACACTGAAGCTTTCTTT.